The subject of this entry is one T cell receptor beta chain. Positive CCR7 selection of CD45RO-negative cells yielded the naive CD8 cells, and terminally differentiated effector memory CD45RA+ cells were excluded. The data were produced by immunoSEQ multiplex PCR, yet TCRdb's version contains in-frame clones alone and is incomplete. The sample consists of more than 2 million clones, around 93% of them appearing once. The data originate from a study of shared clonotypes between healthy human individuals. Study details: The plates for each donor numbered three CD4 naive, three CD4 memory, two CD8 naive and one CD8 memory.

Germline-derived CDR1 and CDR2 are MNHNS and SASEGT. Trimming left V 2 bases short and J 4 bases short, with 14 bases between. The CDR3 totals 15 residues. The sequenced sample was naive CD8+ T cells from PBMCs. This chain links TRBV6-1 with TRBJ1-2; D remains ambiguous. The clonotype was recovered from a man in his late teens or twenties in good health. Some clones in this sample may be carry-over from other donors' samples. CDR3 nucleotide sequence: TGTGCCAGCAGTGAAACACGGCCAGGACTCTATGGCTACACCTTC. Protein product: CASSETRPGLYGYTF.